This TCR beta chain was found in a study of blood T cells in healthy people across ages. Study-wide context: About one barcoded beta molecule per two T cells was captured by template switching.

General study points: Investigators viewed diversity estimates from one million T cells as underestimates, the study reported.

This clonotype has more than one count but fewer than ten. The target antigen is unknown. Alongside a J-beta primer mix, a sample-barcoded 5' primer served in a second PCR lasting roughly 6 to 11 cycles. TCRdb recomputed calls from the 5' RACE reads with MiXCR, one row per CDR3 protein. The sample includes roughly 640,000 distinct CDR3 sequences, about 28% of them seen just once. This clonotype was sampled from a woman older than 75 in good health. Sequencing was done on a sample of blood.

CDR3 sequence: CSARQLGSTNEKLFF. The CDR3 DNA is TGCAGTGCTAGACAGTTGGGTTCAACTAATGAAAAACTGTTTTTT. The chain combines TRBV20-1 with TRBJ1-4; D is unclear. Germline loops: CDR1 DFQATT, CDR2 SNEGSKA (reference sequence). The CDR3 has 15 amino acids. The V end lost 2 bases, the J end lost 0 bases, and 10 bases lay between the germline ends.